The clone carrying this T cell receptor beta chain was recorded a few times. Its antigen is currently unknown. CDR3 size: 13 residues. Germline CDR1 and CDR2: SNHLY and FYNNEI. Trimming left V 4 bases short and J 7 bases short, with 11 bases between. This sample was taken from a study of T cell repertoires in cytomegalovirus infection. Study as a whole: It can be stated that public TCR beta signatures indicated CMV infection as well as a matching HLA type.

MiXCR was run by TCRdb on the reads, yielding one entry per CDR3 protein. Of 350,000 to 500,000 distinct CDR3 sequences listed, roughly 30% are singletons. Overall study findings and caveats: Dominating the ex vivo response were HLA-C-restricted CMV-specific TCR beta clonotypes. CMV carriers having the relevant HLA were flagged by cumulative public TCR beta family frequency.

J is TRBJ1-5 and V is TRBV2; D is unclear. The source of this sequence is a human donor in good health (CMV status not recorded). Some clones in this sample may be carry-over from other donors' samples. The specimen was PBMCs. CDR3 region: CASSAREGQPQHF. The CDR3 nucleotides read TGTGCCAGCAGTGCGCGGGAGGGACAGCCCCAGCATTTT.